These 10 T cell receptor beta chains came from one sample sequenced in a study of blood T cell repertoires in COVID-19. Assay used: immunoSEQ multiplex PCR; TCRdb lists only in-frame clones, some missing. The table shows under 70,000 clones, with around 80% occurring only once. Sequenced: peripheral blood. Receptors were obtained from a human donor in a cohort sampled during active COVID-19.

The rearrangement joins TRBV5-1 to TRBJ1-2, with 8 bases lining up with TRBD1. Germline CDR1 and CDR2: SGHRS and YFSETQ. After removal of 2 bases from V and 3 bases from J, the junction contained 0 bases not matched to a gene. The CDR3 is 13 residues long. The CDR3 sequence: CASSLQGDYGYTF. CDR3 in DNA: TGCGCCAGCAGCTTACAGGGGGACTATGGCTACACCTTC.

V gene TRBV2 combines with J gene TRBJ2-5, with a weak D call TRBD1 (6 bases). V dropped 8 bases and J dropped 2 bases, with 12 bases sitting between them. The CDR3 spans 13 residues. Germline CDR1 is SNHLY and CDR2 is FYNNEI. The CDR3 sequence is CASGSQGQETQYF. In nucleotides, the CDR3 is TGTGCCAGCGGTTCTCAGGGGCAAGAGACCCAGTACTTC.

The chain recombines TRBV6-4 with TRBJ2-2, with 9 bases aligning to TRBD1. This CDR3 is built from 15 residues. Per the germline V gene, CDR1 is MRHNA and CDR2 is SNTAGT. V gave up 5 bases and J gave up 3 bases; unmatched junction bases: 4. For the CDR3, the DNA is TGTGCCAGCAGTAGACAGGGGGAACACACCGGGGAGCTGTTTTTT. Amino acid sequence: CASSRQGEHTGELFF.

The rearrangement links TRBV7-3 to TRBJ2-5; 8 nucleotides match TRBD2. Germline-derived CDR1 and CDR2 are SGHTA and FQGTGA. Unmatched junction bases numbered 4, after V lost 3 bases and J lost 4 bases. The CDR3 is made up of 14 amino acids. This CDR3 is CASSFGGARETQYF. In DNA, the CDR3 is TGTGCCAGCAGCTTCGGGGGGGCAAGAGAGACCCAGTACTTC. The whole variable domain, filled in from reference TRBV7-3 and TRBJ2-5, reads GAGVSQTPSNKVTEKGKYVELRCDPISGHTALYWYRQSLGQGPEFLIYFQGTGAADDSGLPNDRFFAVRPEGSVSTLKIQRTERGDSAVYLCASSFGGARETQYFGPGTRLLVL.

The rearrangement uses TRBV25-1 and TRBJ2-7; weak D call: TRBD1 (5 bases). Germline V lookup: CDR1 MGHDK, CDR2 SYGVNS. The CDR3 extends over 12 amino acids. The CDR3 DNA reads TGTGCTGCAGGGTCGGGTTCCTACGAGCAGTACTTC. Its protein product is CAAGSGSYEQYF.

V usage is TRBV12-3 or TRBV12-4 and J usage is TRBJ2-7; 11 nucleotides match TRBD2. The CDR3 loop spans 13 amino acids. V shed 6 bases and J 5 bases; nucleotides not matched to a gene: 3. This CDR3 reads CASRGTSGNEQYF. CDR3 DNA sequence: TGTGCCAGCAGAGGGACTAGCGGTAACGAGCAGTACTTC.

In its sample, this clone was seen a few times. The chain uses TRBV19 and TRBJ2-3; 7 bases match TRBD2. Germline V CDR1 and CDR2: LNHDA, SQIVND (reference sequence). V lost 10 bases to trimming and J lost 1 base; unmatched junction nucleotides: 5. The CDR3 covers 13 residues. For the CDR3, the DNA is TGTGCCACATTGGGACTACGCACAGATACGCAGTATTTT. Amino acid sequence: CATLGLRTDTQYF.

The chain has TRBV19 and TRBJ2-7; 10 nucleotides line up with TRBD1. CDR3 length equals 13 residues. V gave up 4 bases and J gave up 6 bases; unmatched junction bases: 3. Germline values: CDR1 LNHDA, CDR2 SQIVND (reference sequence). In DNA, the CDR3 is TGTGCCAGTAGTAAGGGACAGGGGTTCGAGCAGTACTTC. Its translation: CASSKGQGFEQYF.

The rearrangement links TRBV7-3 to TRBJ2-7, with 12 positions matching TRBD1. Germline V lookup: CDR1 SGHTA, CDR2 FQGTGA. V was pared by 5 bases and J by 5 bases, with 4 bases of the junction left unmatched. There are 14 residues in the CDR3. The CDR3 DNA reads as TGTGCCAGCAGCACCGGGACAGGGGGCCACGAGCAGTACTTC. This sequence encodes CASSTGTGGHEQYF. The variable domain in full, completed from reference TRBV7-3 and TRBJ2-7, reads GAGVSQTPSNKVTEKGKYVELRCDPISGHTALYWYRQSLGQGPEFLIYFQGTGAADDSGLPNDRFFAVRPEGSVSTLKIQRTERGDSAVYLCASSTGTGGHEQYFGPGTRLTVT.

This chain links TRBV28 with TRBJ2-5; D is possibly TRBD2 (6 bases). The germline V and J ends were trimmed by 4 bases and 1 base, with 10 bases remaining between them. The germline gives CDR1 MDHEN, CDR2 SYDVKM. The CDR3 loop spans 14 amino acids. The chain's CDR3 is CASSWGDGQETQYF. CDR3 coding DNA: TGTGCCAGCAGTTGGGGGGACGGCCAAGAGACCCAGTACTTC.